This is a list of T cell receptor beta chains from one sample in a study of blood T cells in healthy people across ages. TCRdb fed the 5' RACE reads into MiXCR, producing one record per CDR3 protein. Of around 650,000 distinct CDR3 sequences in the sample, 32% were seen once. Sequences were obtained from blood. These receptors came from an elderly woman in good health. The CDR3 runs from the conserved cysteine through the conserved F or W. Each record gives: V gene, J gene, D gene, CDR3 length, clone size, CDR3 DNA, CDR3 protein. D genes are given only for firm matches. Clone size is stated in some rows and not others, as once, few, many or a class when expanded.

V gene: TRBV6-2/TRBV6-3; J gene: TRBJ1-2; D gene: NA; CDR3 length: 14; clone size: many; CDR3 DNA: TGTGCCAGCAGTTACGACGACAGCAGCTATGGCTACACCTTC; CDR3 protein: CASSYDDSSYGYTF
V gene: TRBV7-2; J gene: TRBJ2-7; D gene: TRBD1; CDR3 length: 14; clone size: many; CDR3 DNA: TGTGCCAGCAGCCACGGACAGGTGGCCTACGAGCAGTACTTC; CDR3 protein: CASSHGQVAYEQYF
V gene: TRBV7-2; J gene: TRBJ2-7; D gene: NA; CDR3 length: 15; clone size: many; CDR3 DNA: TGTGCCAGCAGCTTAGTGTCAGGGAACACTATCGAGCAGTACTTC; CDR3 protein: CASSLVSGNTIEQYF
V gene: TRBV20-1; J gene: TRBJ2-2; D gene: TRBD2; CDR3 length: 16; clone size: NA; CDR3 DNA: TGCAGTTCACTAGCCCCAGCGGGGGGTAACACCGGGGAGCTGTTTTTT; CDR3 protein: CSSLAPAGGNTGELFF
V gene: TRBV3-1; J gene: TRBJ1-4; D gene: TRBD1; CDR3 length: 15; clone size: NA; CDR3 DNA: TGTGCCAGCAGCCAAGGGACAGGATATAATGAAAAACTGTTTTTT; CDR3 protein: CASSQGTGYNEKLFF
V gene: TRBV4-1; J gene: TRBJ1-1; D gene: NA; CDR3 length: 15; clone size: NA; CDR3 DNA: TGCGCCAGCAGCCAAGACAGGAGTCTAAACACTGAAGCTTTCTTT; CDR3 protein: CASSQDRSLNTEAFF
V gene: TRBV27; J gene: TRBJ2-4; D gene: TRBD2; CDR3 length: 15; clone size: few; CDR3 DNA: TGTGCCAGCAAAAAAAGCGGGGGGGCCAAAAACATTCAGTACTTC; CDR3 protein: CASKKSGGAKNIQYF
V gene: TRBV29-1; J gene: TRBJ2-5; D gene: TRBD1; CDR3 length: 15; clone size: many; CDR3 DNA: TGCAGCGTTGATGAACCGGGACAGCTTCGAGAGACCCAGTACTTC; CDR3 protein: CSVDEPGQLRETQYF
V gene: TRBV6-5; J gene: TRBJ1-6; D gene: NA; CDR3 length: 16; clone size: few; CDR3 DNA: TGTGCCGGCAGTCCGAGGACCGGGACCCCGAGGTCACCCCTCCACTTT; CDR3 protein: CAGSPRTGTPRSPLHF
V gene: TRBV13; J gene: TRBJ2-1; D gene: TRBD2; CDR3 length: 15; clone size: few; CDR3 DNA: TGTGCCAGCAGACCCAGCGGGAGTTCCTACAATGAGCAGTTCTTC; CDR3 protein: CASRPSGSSYNEQFF
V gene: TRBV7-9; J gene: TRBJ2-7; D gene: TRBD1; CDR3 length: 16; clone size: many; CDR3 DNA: TGTGCCAGCAGCTCCACCGGGACAGGGAATCCCTACGAGCAGTACTTC; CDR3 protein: CASSSTGTGNPYEQYF
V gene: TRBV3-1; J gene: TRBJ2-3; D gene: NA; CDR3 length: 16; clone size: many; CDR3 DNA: TGTGCCAGCAGCCAAAGGAGTGGCGGGGGCACAGATACGCAGTATTTT; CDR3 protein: CASSQRSGGGTDTQYF
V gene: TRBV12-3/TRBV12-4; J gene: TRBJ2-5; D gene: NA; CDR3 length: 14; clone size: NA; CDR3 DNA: TGTGCCAGCAGTTTAGGGACCAGAAAAGAGACCCAGTACTTC; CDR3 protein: CASSLGTRKETQYF
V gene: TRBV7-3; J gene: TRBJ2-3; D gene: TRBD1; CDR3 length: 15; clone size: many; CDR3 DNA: TGTGCCAGCAGCCCCACGGGACAGTTAAGAGATACGCAGTATTTT; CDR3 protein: CASSPTGQLRDTQYF
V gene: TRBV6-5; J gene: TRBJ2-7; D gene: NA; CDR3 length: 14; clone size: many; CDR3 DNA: TGTGCCAGCAGTTATGGGAGACAATCCTACGAGCAGTACTTC; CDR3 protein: CASSYGRQSYEQYF
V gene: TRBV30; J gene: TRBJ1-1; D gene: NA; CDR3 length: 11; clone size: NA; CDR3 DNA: TGTGCCTGGAGCAGGCGTGCCGGGGCTTTCTTT; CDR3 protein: CAWSRRAGAFF
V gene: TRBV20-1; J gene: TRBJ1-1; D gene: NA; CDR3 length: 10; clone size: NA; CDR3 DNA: TGCAGTGCTAGAGATTTTGAAGCTTTCTTT; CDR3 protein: CSARDFEAFF
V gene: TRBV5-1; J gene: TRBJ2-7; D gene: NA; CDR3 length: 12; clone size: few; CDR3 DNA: TGCGCCAGCAGGACGGAGTGCTACGAGCAGTACTTC; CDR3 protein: CASRTECYEQYF
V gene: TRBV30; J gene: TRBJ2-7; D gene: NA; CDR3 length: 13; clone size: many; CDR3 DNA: TGTGCCTGGTCCCCCGGGCTCTCCTACGAGCAGTACTTC; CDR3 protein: CAWSPGLSYEQYF
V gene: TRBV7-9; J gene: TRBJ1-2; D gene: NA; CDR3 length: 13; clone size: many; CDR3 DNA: TGTGCCAGCAGCTTGAAAGATAACTATGGCTACACCTTC; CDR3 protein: CASSLKDNYGYTF
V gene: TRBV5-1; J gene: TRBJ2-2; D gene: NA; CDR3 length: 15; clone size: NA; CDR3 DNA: TGCGCCAGCAGCTTGGATGTAGGGAACACCGGGGAGCTGTTTTTT; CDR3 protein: CASSLDVGNTGELFF
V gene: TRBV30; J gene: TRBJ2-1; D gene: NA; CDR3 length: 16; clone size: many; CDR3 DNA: TGTGCCTGGAGCAGGTGGGAGGCTAGCTCCTACAATGAGCAGTTCTTC; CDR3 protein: CAWSRWEASSYNEQFF
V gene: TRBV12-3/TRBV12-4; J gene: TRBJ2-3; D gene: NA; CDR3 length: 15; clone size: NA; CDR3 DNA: TGTGCCAGCAGTTTGGACGGTGATCGCGCAGATACGGAGTATTTT; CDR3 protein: CASSLDGDRADTEYF
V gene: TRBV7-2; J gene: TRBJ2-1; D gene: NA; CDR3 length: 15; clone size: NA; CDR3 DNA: TGTGCCAGCAGCTTAGTAACACACGTATACAATGAGCAGTTCTTC; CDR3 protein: CASSLVTHVYNEQFF
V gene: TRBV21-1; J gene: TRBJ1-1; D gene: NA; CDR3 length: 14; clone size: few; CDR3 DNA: TGTGCCAGCAGCAAAGGGTGGAGGGGCACTGAAGCTTTCTTT; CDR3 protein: CASSKGWRGTEAFF
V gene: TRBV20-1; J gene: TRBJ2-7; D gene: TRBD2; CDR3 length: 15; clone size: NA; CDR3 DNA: TGCAGTGCTAGAGGGGGCGTTAGCGGGGGCTACGAACGGTACTTC; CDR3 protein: CSARGGVSGGYERYF
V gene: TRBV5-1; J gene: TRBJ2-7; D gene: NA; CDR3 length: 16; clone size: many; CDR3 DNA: TGCGCCAGCAGCTCTACCGTGTCAGGGGGGTCCTACGAGCAGTACTTC; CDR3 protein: CASSSTVSGGSYEQYF
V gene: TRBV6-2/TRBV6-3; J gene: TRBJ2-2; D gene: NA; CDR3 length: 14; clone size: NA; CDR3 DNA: TGTGCCAGCAGTAGGGGTACGGACACCGGGGAGCTGTTTTTT; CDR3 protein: CASSRGTDTGELFF
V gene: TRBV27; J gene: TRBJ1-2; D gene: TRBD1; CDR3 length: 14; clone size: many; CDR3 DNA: TGTGCCAGCAGTTCCGGGACAGGGATCTATGGCTACACCTTC; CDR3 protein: CASSSGTGIYGYTF
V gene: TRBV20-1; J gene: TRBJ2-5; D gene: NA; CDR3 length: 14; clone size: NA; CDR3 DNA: TGCAGTGCTAAGACAGCCATGTACCAAGAGACCCAGTACTTC; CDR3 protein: CSAKTAMYQETQYF